Presented here are 28 T cell receptor beta chains from one specimen sequenced in a study of response to subunit inactivated influenza vaccine. TCRdb fed the RT-PCR reads into MiXCR, producing one record per CDR3 protein. The repertoire includes about 650,000 distinct CDR3 sequences, 15% to 19% of them detected once, and under 14% sits in the top ten. The source material was PBMCs from blood, sampled about 11 days after vaccination. These receptors were obtained from a man in his fifties who received an inactivated influenza vaccine.

The chain couples TRBV6-2 or TRBV6-3 to TRBJ2-1, with D unclear. CDR3 size: 15 residues. Between the trimmed V and J ends, which lost 6 bases and 0 bases, there was a span of 12 bases. Germline V gives CDR1 MNHEY, CDR2 SVGEGT. CDR3 region: CASSRPGSSYNEQFF. The CDR3 DNA follows: TGTGCCAGCAGCCGACCCGGAAGCTCCTACAATGAGCAGTTCTTC.

This clonotype has more than one count but fewer than ten. V is TRBV20-1 and J is TRBJ2-1, with D tentatively TRBD1 or TRBD2 (5 bases each). Germline CDR1 and CDR2: DFQATT and SNEGSKA (reference sequence). Trimming pared 1 base from V and 8 bases from J, leaving 15 bases between. The CDR3 is 14 residues long. This CDR3 is CSARAGRLGDEQFF. In DNA form, the CDR3 reads TGCAGTGCTAGAGCAGGACGGCTGGGGGATGAGCAGTTCTTC.

The V call is TRBV12-3 or TRBV12-4, the J call TRBJ2-4; weak D call: TRBD1 (7 bases). CDR3 length equals 14 residues. The V end was cut by 8 bases, the J end by 3 bases, with 14 bases between. CDR3 in DNA: TGTGCCAGCTCGGGGGACAGACACAAAAACATTCAGTACTTC. It specifies CASSGDRHKNIQYF.

This clonotype has ten or more counts. The J gene is TRBJ2-7, the V gene TRBV13, with 7 bases lining up with TRBD1. V was clipped by 5 bases and J by 2 bases; unmatched bases: 6. CDR1 is PRHDT and CDR2 is FYEKMQ in the germline V gene (reference sequence). There are 14 residues in the CDR3. CDR3 in amino acids: CASSHGDSTYEQYF. CDR3 sequence (DNA): TGTGCCAGCAGCCATGGGGACAGTACCTACGAGCAGTACTTC.

The rearrangement uses TRBV2 and TRBJ1-2; the D is unclear. Germline CDR1 is SNHLY and CDR2 is FYNNEI. V was trimmed by 7 bases and J by 8 bases, leaving 17 bases between them. This CDR3 is built from 13 residues. This CDR3 is CASILRQDGGYTF. The CDR3 DNA sequence: TGTGCCAGCATCCTCCGGCAGGACGGCGGCTACACCTTC.

This clonotype was seen more than once but under ten times. This chain uses TRBV20-1 with TRBJ1-2; the D is unclear. The V gene's germline CDR1 is DFQATT and CDR2 SNEGSKA (reference sequence). Trimming stripped 0 bases from V and 4 bases from J, with 15 bases between. The CDR3 has 15 amino acids. The chain's CDR3 is CSARDSLGGIYGYTF. In DNA form, the CDR3 reads TGCAGTGCTAGAGATTCCCTAGGAGGGATCTATGGCTACACCTTC.

This clonotype was counted only a few times. The chain couples TRBV20-1 to TRBJ2-7; D may be TRBD1 (6 bases). V was trimmed by 2 bases and J by 5 bases, leaving 28 bases between them. The germline gives CDR1 DFQATT, CDR2 SNEGSKA (reference sequence). CDR3 size: 18 residues. The CDR3 DNA reads as TGCAGTGCTAGAACATCGGTTGGGGGCAGGGCGGGTAGGAACGAGCAGTACTTC. Protein product: CSARTSVGGRAGRNEQYF.

The chain has TRBV15 and TRBJ1-2; 10 bases match TRBD1. CDR1 LNHNV and CDR2 YYDKDF come from the germline V gene (reference sequence). Trimming at V came to 6 bases and at J to 2 bases, leaving 3 bases not matched to a gene. The CDR3 is 14 residues long. The CDR3 nucleotides are TGTGCCACCAGGCCGGGACAGGGGAACTATGGCTACACCTTC. This codes for CATRPGQGNYGYTF.

This clonotype was recorded a few times. The gene calls are TRBV9 and TRBJ2-1; maybe TRBD2 (5 bases). The germline CDR1 and CDR2 sequences are SGDLS and YYNGEE. Trimming left V 0 bases short and J 8 bases short, with 12 bases between. The CDR3 has 14 residues. The CDR3 reads CASSVADFSDEQFF. DNA for the CDR3: TGTGCCAGCAGCGTAGCGGACTTCTCCGATGAGCAGTTCTTC. Together with reference TRBV9 and TRBJ2-1, the CDR3 gives the full variable domain: DSGVTQTPKHLITATGQRVTLRCSPRSGDLSVYWYQQSLDQGLQFLIQYYNGEERAKGNILERFSAQQFPDLHSELNLSSLELGDSALYFCASSVADFSDEQFFGPGTRLTVL.

Concerning this clonotype: No conserved phenylalanine or tryptophan is present at the end of the CDR3, so a read error is the likely explanation. The V gene is TRBV24-1, the J gene TRBJ2-7; D gene unclear. This CDR3 comprises 11 residues. Per the germline V gene, CDR1 is KGHDR and CDR2 is SFDVKD. The V end lost 4 bases, the J end lost 2 bases, and 2 bases lay between the germline ends. Written as DNA, the CDR3 is TGTGCCACCAGTGAGGCCTACGAGCAGTACTCC. Its protein is CATSEAYEQYS.

This clonotype has only a few counts. The chain carries TRBV28 and TRBJ1-4; D possibly corresponds to TRBD1 (6 bases). Germline CDR1 is MDHEN and CDR2 is SYDVKM. Trimming cost V 6 bases and J 11 bases, with 13 bases left between them. The CDR3 runs to 12 residues. The CDR3 sequence is CASRRTAQKLFF. For the CDR3, the DNA is TGTGCCAGCAGGAGGACAGCGCAGAAACTGTTTTTT.

This clonotype was detected a few times. The chain recombines TRBV12-3 or TRBV12-4 with TRBJ1-1; D is perhaps TRBD1 (5 bases). The ends were cut back, 3 bases at V and 3 bases at J, with 11 bases in the middle. The CDR3 sequence is 14 residues long. CDR3 sequence: CASSFSGGDTEAFF. CDR3 DNA: TGTGCCAGCAGTTTTAGCGGGGGGGACACTGAAGCTTTCTTT.

This clonotype appeared many times. The gene calls are TRBV12-3 or TRBV12-4 and TRBJ1-1, with 8 bases matching TRBD1. The length of the CDR3 is 13 residues. V shed 5 bases and J 10 bases; nucleotides not matched to a gene: 9. The CDR3 is CASSTGGTGPAFF. CDR3 DNA sequence: TGTGCCAGCAGTACTGGGGGGACAGGACCAGCTTTCTTT.

This clonotype was seen more than once but under ten times. The chain recombines TRBV5-1 with TRBJ1-6, with D tentatively TRBD1 (5 bases). Germline V CDR1 and CDR2: SGHRS, YFSETQ. This CDR3 comprises 16 residues. The V and J ends lost 0 bases and 9 bases respectively, with 16 bases between them. Here the CDR3 reads CASSLEYLSGASPLHF. CDR3 in DNA: TGCGCCAGCAGCTTGGAGTATTTAAGTGGGGCTTCACCCCTCCACTTT. The full variable domain, with the rest looked up from reference TRBV5-1 and TRBJ1-6, is KAGVTQTPRYLIKTRGQQVTLSCSPISGHRSVSWYQQTPGQGLQFLFEYFSETQRNKGNFPGRFSGRQFSNSRSEMNVSTLELGDSALYLCASSLEYLSGASPLHFGNGTRLTVT.

V gene TRBV11-2 combines with J gene TRBJ2-1; TRBD2 matches 7 bases. The CDR3 has 15 amino acids. Germline CDR1 reads SGHAT; CDR2 reads FQNNGV. After removal of 5 bases from V and 4 bases from J, the junction contained 8 bases not matched to a gene. The CDR3 nucleotides are TGTGCCAGCAGCCCCAGCTGGGGGGGGTACAATGAGCAGTTCTTC. It encodes CASSPSWGGYNEQFF.

The chain links TRBV28 to TRBJ2-7; D may be TRBD1 (6 bases). V was trimmed by 6 bases and J by 0 bases, leaving 15 bases between them. This CDR3 region has 15 residues. Germline V gives CDR1 MDHEN, CDR2 SYDVKM. CDR3 sequence: CASSPRGHFSYEQYF. As DNA, the CDR3 is TGTGCCAGCAGCCCGAGGGGACATTTCTCCTACGAGCAGTACTTC.

This rearrangement joins TRBV20-1 to TRBJ1-1, with D possibly TRBD1 on 6 matching bases. From germline, CDR1 is DFQATT and CDR2 SNEGSKA (reference sequence). Trimming cost V 3 bases and J 6 bases, with 17 bases left between them. This CDR3 has 14 residues. CDR3 nucleotides: TGCAGTGCTAGTAGAGGGGGTCGAGGCTCTGAAGCTTTCTTT. Its protein is CSASRGGRGSEAFF.

The CDR3 reads CAIRPEGARNEQYF. CDR3 sequence (DNA): TGTGCCATCAGGCCCGAAGGGGCGAGGAACGAGCAGTACTTC. The V and J genes are TRBV10-3 and TRBJ2-7, with a weak D call TRBD1 (5 bases). V lost 6 bases to trimming and J lost 5 bases, with 17 bases between them. Germline CDR1 reads ENHRY; CDR2 reads SYGVKD. This CDR3 contains 14 residues.

This clonotype showed up many times. The V call is TRBV1, the J call TRBJ1-1; the tabulated D call, TRBD1, remains unverified against the DNA. TRBV1 is marked as a pseudogene. The CDR3 is 20 residues long. The CDR3 reads CTSSQDPDRARSAMNTEAFF. The CDR3 region has the DNA TGCACCAGCAGCCAAGATCCCGACAGGGCGAGGTCGGCGATGAACACTGAAGCTTTCTTT.

This clonotype was seen more than once but under ten times. The genes are TRBV15 and TRBJ1-5; 7 nucleotides line up with TRBD1. The germline CDR1 and CDR2 sequences are LNHNV and YYDKDF (reference sequence). The ends lost 0 bases at V and 8 bases at J; junction bases unmatched: 4. The CDR3 is made up of 14 amino acids. The CDR3 loop is CATSRDQGDEPQHF. CDR3 in DNA: TGTGCCACCAGCAGAGATCAGGGGGATGAGCCCCAGCATTTT.

The CDR3 coding sequence is TGTGCCACCAGCAGAGATCCCGGGACAGGAGAAAAACTGTTTTTT. Its protein is CATSRDPGTGEKLFF. The chain combines TRBV15 with TRBJ1-4, with 8 bases aligning to TRBD1. Germline CDR1 LNHNV, CDR2 YYDKDF (reference sequence). The CDR3 totals 15 residues. V lost 0 bases and J lost 8; bases outside the gene matches: 5.

This clonotype was picked up a small number of times. The chain uses TRBV15 and TRBJ2-3; 7 bases line up with TRBD2. Losses at the gene ends were 0 bases for V and 5 bases for J; bases not matched to a gene: 5. CDR1 LNHNV and CDR2 YYDKDF come from the germline V gene (reference sequence). The length of the CDR3 is 15 residues. The DNA of the CDR3 is TGTGCCACCAGCAGAGAGGGGGGGACGAGAGATACGCAGTATTTT. Translation: CATSREGGTRDTQYF. Based on the CDR3 plus reference TRBV15 and TRBJ2-3, the full variable domain is DAMVIQNPRYQVTQFGKPVTLSCSQTLNHNVMYWYQQKSSQAPKLLFHYYDKDFNNEADTPDNFQSRRPNTSFCFLDIRSPGLGDTAMYLCATSREGGTRDTQYFGPGTRLTVL.

The chain recombines TRBV5-8 with TRBJ1-2; 7 bases match TRBD1. This CDR3 is 14 amino acids long. The junction had 2 bases not matched to a gene; V was cut back by 1 base and J by 2 bases. Germline V gene lookup returns CDR1 SGHTS and CDR2 YDEGEE. CDR3: CASSLTGENYGYTF. CDR3 sequence (DNA): TGTGCCAGCAGCTTGACAGGGGAGAACTATGGCTACACCTTC.

This clonotype was seen at least ten times. Sequence at one end of the junction differs from germline and may be a read error. The V call is TRBV4-1, the J call TRBJ2-1; 7 bases are a match to TRBD1. The germline V gene encodes CDR1 MGHRA and CDR2 YSYEKL. CDR3 size: 14 residues. CDR3 region: CASSQSDRVYEKFF. The DNA of the CDR3 is TGCGCCAGCAGCCAATCCGACAGGGTATATGAGAAGTTCTTC.

J is TRBJ2-1 and V is TRBV5-8; D is tentatively TRBD1 or TRBD2 (5 bases each). This CDR3 has 12 residues. CDR1 is SGHTS, CDR2 YDEGEE, per germline. Deletions cut 6 bases from V and 7 bases from J, with 11 bases between. The CDR3 sequence: CASTWGRNEQFF. The CDR3 coding sequence is TGTGCCAGCACCTGGGGACGGAATGAGCAGTTCTTC.

Many counts were recorded for this clonotype. The genes are TRBV12-3 or TRBV12-4 and TRBJ2-2; maybe TRBD2 (6 bases). The CDR3 loop spans 15 amino acids. V dropped 5 bases and J dropped 7 bases, with 17 bases sitting between them. CDR3 sequence reads: CASSPSGVAVGELFF. DNA for the CDR3: TGTGCCAGCAGTCCCTCGGGGGTCGCGGTCGGGGAGCTGTTTTTT.

This clonotype was picked up a small number of times. This sequence joins TRBV7-9 and TRBJ2-1; the D gene is possibly TRBD2 (5 bases). Germline V gene sequence: CDR1 SEHNR, CDR2 FQNEAQ (reference sequence). This CDR3 comprises 16 residues. V lost 5 bases and J lost 6, with 20 bases in between. CDR3 sequence: CASSPPGTSGRNEQFF. The CDR3 DNA is TGTGCCAGCAGCCCGCCCGGTACTAGTGGTCGCAATGAGCAGTTCTTC.

This clonotype was seen more than once but under ten times. The rearrangement links TRBV6-2 or TRBV6-3 to TRBJ2-2; 9 bases match TRBD1. CDR3 length equals 15 residues. Unmatched junction bases numbered 6, after V lost 6 bases and J lost 4 bases. CDR1 MNHEY and CDR2 SVGEGT come from the germline V gene. This chain's CDR3 is CASRPQGAGTGELFF. The CDR3 coding sequence is TGTGCCAGCAGACCACAGGGGGCAGGCACCGGGGAGCTGTTTTTT.